Shown below are 30 T cell receptor beta chains from a single sample sequenced in a study of blood T cell repertoires in COVID-19. Sequencing was performed with immunoSEQ multiplex PCR; in TCRdb, only in-frame clones are kept and a portion is missing. There are roughly 150,000 clones in the sample; about 85% occur only once, and less than 10% lies in the top ten. The specimen was peripheral blood. The receptors here all came from a woman aged 55-75 years with COVID-19, enrolled during active disease.

This clone is a singleton in its sample. The chain combines TRBV5-1 with TRBJ2-3; 10 bases fit TRBD2. Trimming removed 1 base from V and 7 bases from J; junction bases left unmatched: 3. The CDR3 covers 14 residues. Germline lookup yields CDR1 SGHRS and CDR2 YFSETQ. The CDR3, as DNA: TGCGCCAGCAGCTTGAATAGCGGGGGGCATACGCAGTATTTT. Protein: CASSLNSGGHTQYF.

This chain joins TRBV6-5 and TRBJ1-5; TRBD1 is a possible D gene (5 bases). The CDR3 spans 14 residues. V was pared by 8 bases and J by 6 bases, with 17 bases between. CDR1 and CDR2 from the germline V gene are MNHEY and SVGAGI. CDR3 residues: CASQGLTLGQPQHF. The DNA of the CDR3 is TGTGCCAGCCAGGGCCTGACCCTGGGTCAGCCCCAGCATTTT.

V usage is TRBV5-1 and J usage is TRBJ1-5, with TRBD1 matching over 11 bases. V dropped 4 bases and J dropped 6; count of bases not matched to a gene: 6. CDR1 and CDR2 from the germline V gene are SGHRS and YFSETQ. This CDR3 has 15 amino acids. The CDR3 nucleotides are TGCGCCAGCAGCCGTTCCGGGACAGGGGGTCAGCCCCAGCATTTT. This translates into CASSRSGTGGQPQHF.

CDR3 in amino acids: CASSLEISHEQFF. For the CDR3, the DNA is TGTGCCAGCAGCTTAGAGATTAGCCATGAGCAGTTCTTC. This chain joins TRBV7-9 and TRBJ2-1, with D hard to call. Trimming took 1 base from V and 8 from J, leaving 9 bases between them. This CDR3 has 13 amino acids. Germline V gives CDR1 SEHNR, CDR2 FQNEAQ (reference sequence).

The chain uses TRBV10-3 and TRBJ1-5; 10 bases match TRBD1. The CDR3 totals 17 residues. Germline V CDR1 and CDR2: ENHRY, SYGVKD. Trimming removed 11 bases from V and 0 bases from J; junction bases left unmatched: 13. CDR3 in amino acids: CASHRDRGQSSNQPQHF. The CDR3 DNA follows: TGTGCCTCTCACCGGGACAGGGGCCAATCTAGCAATCAGCCCCAGCATTTT.

V gene TRBV9 combines with J gene TRBJ2-2, with 8 bases that match TRBD2. V lost 0 bases, J lost 7 bases, and 2 bases stayed unmatched. This CDR3 comprises 14 residues. Germline V gene sequence: CDR1 SGDLS, CDR2 YYNGEE. CDR3 residues: CASSVAGGVGELFF. The CDR3 DNA reads as TGTGCCAGCAGCGTAGCGGGAGGGGTCGGGGAGCTGTTTTTT.

The chain uses TRBV7-9 and TRBJ1-1; 7 bases agree with TRBD1. Unmatched junction bases numbered 4, after V lost 5 bases and J lost 4 bases. This CDR3 is built from 13 residues. Per the germline V gene, CDR1 is SEHNR and CDR2 is FQNEAQ (reference sequence). CDR3 sequence reads: CASSSQGGTEAFF. For the CDR3, the DNA is TGTGCCAGCAGCAGCCAGGGGGGCACTGAAGCTTTCTTT.

The chain combines TRBV2 with TRBJ2-7; D is possibly TRBD2 (6 bases). V lost 3 bases, J lost 3 bases, and 15 bases lay in between. CDR1 and CDR2 from the germline V gene are SNHLY and FYNNEI. This CDR3 has 15 amino acids. CDR3 DNA: TGTGCCAGCAGTGAGAGGGATAGCGGCGTCTACGAGCAGTACGTC. It is translated as CASSERDSGVYEQYV.

The chain links TRBV12-3 or TRBV12-4 to TRBJ2-7; the D is unclear. The length of the CDR3 is 13 residues. V was cut by 1 base and J by 2 bases, with 6 bases left in between. CDR3 DNA: TGTGCCAGCAGTTTAGATGGAGCCTACGAGCAGTACTTC. Amino acid sequence: CASSLDGAYEQYF.

The rearrangement joins TRBV2 to TRBJ2-2, with TRBD1 matching 8 bases. After removal of 7 bases from V and 3 bases from J, the junction contained 1 base not matched to a gene. Germline V gives CDR1 SNHLY, CDR2 FYNNEI. There are 13 residues in the CDR3. CDR3 DNA: TGTGCCAGCAAACAGGGGGACACCGGGGAGCTGTTTTTT. The encoded protein is CASKQGDTGELFF.

The V and J genes are TRBV25-1 and TRBJ1-2, with no clear D. Germline CDR1 reads MGHDK; CDR2 reads SYGVNS. The CDR3 loop spans 14 amino acids. V was trimmed by 1 base and J by 0 bases, leaving 6 bases between them. CDR3 nucleotide sequence: TGTGCCAGCAGTGAATTCGCAGCTAACTATGGCTACACCTTC. It encodes CASSEFAANYGYTF.

This clone came up a few times. V is TRBV9 and J is TRBJ2-1; no definite D call. The length of the CDR3 is 13 residues. V was cut by 0 bases and J by 9 bases, with 10 bases left in between. CDR1 SGDLS and CDR2 YYNGEE come from the germline V gene. CDR3 DNA: TGTGCCAGCAGCGTAGCTTGGGCGACTGAGCAGTTCTTC. Translation gives CASSVAWATEQFF.

V usage is TRBV10-2 and J usage is TRBJ1-3, with D tentatively TRBD1 (6 bases). The CDR3 loop spans 17 amino acids. V dropped 0 bases and J dropped 6 bases, with 18 bases sitting between them. Germline V CDR1 and CDR2: WSHSY, SAAADI. CDR3 nucleotide sequence: TGCGCCAGCAGTGAGTCGGCAGGGGTAGGGTCACCAAACACCATATATTTT. Translated: CASSESAGVGSPNTIYF.

CDR3 sequence (DNA): TGTGCCAGCAGCCCAGACAGGGGGCTCAGATATGGCTACACCTTC. This codes for CASSPDRGLRYGYTF. The V call is TRBV7-8, the J call TRBJ1-2, with TRBD1 identical over 10 bases. The ends lost 5 bases at V and 5 bases at J; junction bases unmatched: 8. CDR1 is SGHVS and CDR2 is FQNEAQ in the germline V gene. The CDR3 runs 15 residues.

The genes are TRBV27 and TRBJ1-6; D is ambiguous. V lost 8 bases and J lost 5, with 10 bases in between. Germline loops: CDR1 MNHEY, CDR2 SMNVEV (reference sequence). The CDR3 extends over 13 amino acids. In DNA, the CDR3 is TGTGCCAGCTCCCTAAGAGATAATTCACCCCTCCACTTT. Its protein product is CASSLRDNSPLHF.

V gene TRBV9 combines with J gene TRBJ2-1, with 8 bases lining up with TRBD2. The ends lost 1 base at V and 8 bases at J; junction bases unmatched: 5. The CDR3 extends over 14 amino acids. Germline CDR1 is SGDLS and CDR2 is YYNGEE. The CDR3 spells CASSVTGLVYEQFF. The CDR3 region has the DNA TGTGCCAGCAGCGTAACGGGACTAGTGTATGAGCAGTTCTTC.

This clone was seen more than once but under ten times. The J gene is TRBJ1-4, the V gene TRBV19; perhaps TRBD1 as D (5 bases). CDR3 length equals 13 residues. Trimming removed 7 bases at V and 8 bases at J, with 14 bases between. The germline gives CDR1 LNHDA, CDR2 SQIVND (reference sequence). CDR3 residues: CASMDGPGEKLFF. CDR3 DNA: TGTGCCAGTATGGACGGACCAGGGGAAAAACTGTTTTTT.

The rearrangement joins TRBV30 to TRBJ1-6; D is ambiguous. Trimming pared 4 bases from V and 8 bases from J, leaving 9 bases between. Germline V gives CDR1 GTSNPN, CDR2 SVGIG (reference sequence). The CDR3 extends over 12 amino acids. CDR3 coding DNA: TGTGCCTGGAACCGTTTAGATTCACCCCTCCACTTT. Its protein product is CAWNRLDSPLHF.

The chain combines TRBV19 with TRBJ2-2; 9 bases fit TRBD1. The CDR3 runs 15 residues. Trimming cost V 6 bases and J 3 bases; bases outside gene matches: 5. Germline-derived CDR1 and CDR2 are LNHDA and SQIVND (reference sequence). The CDR3 sequence: CASRDRGRDTGELFF. CDR3 in DNA: TGTGCCAGTAGGGACAGGGGACGAGACACCGGGGAGCTGTTTTTT.

The chain carries TRBV12-3 or TRBV12-4 and TRBJ2-1; 8 bases agree with TRBD2. The length of the CDR3 is 13 residues. V shed 5 bases, J shed 8 bases, and the junction held 5 bases outside the gene matches. The CDR3 DNA is TGTGCCAGCAGTCCCGGGACTAGACATGAGCAGTTCTTC. Protein product: CASSPGTRHEQFF.

J is TRBJ2-1 and V is TRBV6-5; TRBD1 is a possible D gene (6 bases). Looked up from germline, CDR1 is MNHEY and CDR2 is SVGAGI. The CDR3 consists of 15 residues. The V gene lost 6 bases and the J gene lost 0 bases, with 12 bases spanning the gap. The CDR3: CASSTGQSSYNEQFF. As DNA, the CDR3 is TGTGCCAGCAGCACTGGACAGAGCTCCTACAATGAGCAGTTCTTC.

The chain recombines TRBV3-1 (or the pseudogene TRBV3-2) with TRBJ2-2; tentative D call: TRBD2 (5 bases). The CDR3 is made up of 14 amino acids. Trimming pared 4 bases from V and 3 bases from J, leaving 9 bases between. The germline V gene has CDR1 LGHDT and CDR2 YNNKEL (reference sequence). CDR3 protein: CASSRRRDTGELFF. DNA for the CDR3: TGTGCCAGCAGCCGGCGGCGGGACACCGGGGAGCTGTTTTTT.

The rearrangement joins TRBV7-9 to TRBJ1-5; D uncertain. This CDR3 contains 15 residues. V was trimmed by 1 base and J by 4 bases, leaving 11 bases between them. Germline V gives CDR1 SEHNR, CDR2 FQNEAQ (reference sequence). The CDR3 region is CASSLGASFNQPQHF. CDR3 bases: TGTGCCAGCAGCTTAGGGGCCAGTTTTAATCAGCCCCAGCATTTT.

The V and J genes are TRBV7-7 and TRBJ2-1; D is ambiguous. Trimming removed 4 bases at V and 0 bases at J, with 16 bases between. CDR1 SSHAT and CDR2 FNYEAQ come from the germline V gene (reference sequence). The CDR3 runs to 17 residues. The CDR3: CASSYSPQQSSYNEQFF. Here the CDR3 DNA reads TGTGCCAGCAGCTACAGCCCTCAGCAGAGCTCCTACAATGAGCAGTTCTTC.

The CDR3 DNA is TGCGCCAGCAGCTCGCAGGTTGGCCAGCCCCAGCATTTT. Its translation: CASSSQVGQPQHF. This chain connects TRBV5-1 to TRBJ1-5; no clear D. Looked up from germline, CDR1 is SGHRS and CDR2 is YFSETQ. The CDR3 runs to 13 residues. The V and J ends lost 3 bases and 7 bases respectively, with 11 bases between them.

The chain uses TRBV5-5 and TRBJ1-1; tentatively, D is TRBD1 (5 bases). The CDR3 runs 14 residues. The V and J ends lost 0 bases and 5 bases respectively, with 11 bases between them. Germline values: CDR1 SGHKS, CDR2 YYEKEE (reference sequence). DNA of the CDR3: TGTGCCAGCAGCTTGGCGGGGGATGGGACTGAAGCTTTCTTT. Amino acid sequence: CASSLAGDGTEAFF.

In nucleotides, the CDR3 is TGTGCCAGTAGTAAAGGGCGGCGGGGGGTGAGCACAGATACGCAGTATTTT. Its protein product is CASSKGRRGVSTDTQYF. The chain joins TRBV19 to TRBJ2-3; 8 bases match TRBD2. The CDR3 consists of 17 residues. Germline CDR1 LNHDA, CDR2 SQIVND (reference sequence). Trimming removed 4 bases from V and 0 bases from J; junction bases left unmatched: 9.

The chain is built from TRBV29-1 and TRBJ2-7; TRBD1 agrees at 9 bases. Looked up from germline, CDR1 is SQVTM and CDR2 is ANQGSEA. With 7 bases clipped from V and 6 bases from J, the junction kept 7 bases outside the gene matches. The CDR3 length is 12 residues. CDR3 in amino acids: CSAGTGRGEQYF. For the CDR3, the DNA is TGCAGCGCGGGGACAGGGAGAGGCGAGCAGTACTTC.

The rearrangement uses TRBV2 and TRBJ1-3; 8 bases fit TRBD1. V lost 7 bases to trimming and J lost 4 bases; unmatched junction nucleotides: 6. The CDR3 sequence is 14 residues long. Germline V gives CDR1 SNHLY, CDR2 FYNNEI. CDR3 sequence (DNA): TGTGCCAGCACGGGACAGGACGGGGGAAACACCATATATTTT. Translation gives CASTGQDGGNTIYF.

This clone was seen only a few times. The chain recombines TRBV15 with TRBJ2-2; possible D gene TRBD2, 6 bases. Germline lookup yields CDR1 LNHNV and CDR2 YYDKDF (reference sequence). Trimming cost V 6 bases and J 3 bases, with 11 bases left between them. The CDR3 contains 14 residues. The CDR3 here is CATRKRVDTGELFF. CDR3 DNA sequence: TGTGCCACCAGGAAGCGGGTAGACACCGGGGAGCTGTTTTTT.